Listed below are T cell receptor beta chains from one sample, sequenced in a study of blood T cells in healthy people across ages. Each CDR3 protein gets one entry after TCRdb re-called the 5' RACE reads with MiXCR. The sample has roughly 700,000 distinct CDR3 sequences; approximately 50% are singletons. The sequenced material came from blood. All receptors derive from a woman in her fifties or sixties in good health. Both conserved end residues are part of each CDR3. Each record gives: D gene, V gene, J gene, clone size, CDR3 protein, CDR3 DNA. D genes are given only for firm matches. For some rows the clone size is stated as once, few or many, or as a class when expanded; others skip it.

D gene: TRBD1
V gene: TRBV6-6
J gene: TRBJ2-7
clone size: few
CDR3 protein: CASSYDREIAYEQYF
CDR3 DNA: TGTGCCAGCAGTTACGACAGGGAAATAGCCTACGAGCAGTACTTC

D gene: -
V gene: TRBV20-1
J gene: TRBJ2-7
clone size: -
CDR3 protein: CSARRLPYEQYF
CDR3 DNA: TGCAGTGCTAGGCGCCTTCCCTACGAGCAGTACTTC

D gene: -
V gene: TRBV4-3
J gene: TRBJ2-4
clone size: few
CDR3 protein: CASSQDLISTIQYF
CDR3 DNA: TGCGCCAGCAGCCAAGATCTGATTTCGACCATTCAGTACTTC

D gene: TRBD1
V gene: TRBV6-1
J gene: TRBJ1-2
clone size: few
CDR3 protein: CASSEGDRVGGYTF
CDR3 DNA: TGTGCCAGCAGTGAAGGCGACAGGGTGGGAGGCTACACCTTC

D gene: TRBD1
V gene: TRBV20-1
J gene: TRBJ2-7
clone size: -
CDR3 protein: CSASPGQVRDEQYF
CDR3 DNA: TGCAGTGCTAGCCCGGGACAGGTTAGAGACGAGCAGTACTTC

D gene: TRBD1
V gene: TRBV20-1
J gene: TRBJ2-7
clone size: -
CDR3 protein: CSAIPTWRTGVQYF
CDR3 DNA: TGCAGTGCAATCCCCACATGGCGGACAGGGGTGCAGTACTTC

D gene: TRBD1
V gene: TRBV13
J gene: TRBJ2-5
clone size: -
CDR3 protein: CASSQPGHRGKTQYF
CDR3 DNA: TGTGCCAGCAGCCAACCGGGCCACAGGGGAAAGACCCAGTACTTC

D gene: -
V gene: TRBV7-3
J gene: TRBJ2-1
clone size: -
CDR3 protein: CASSYGAPNREQFF
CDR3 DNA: TGTGCCAGCAGTTACGGTGCCCCCAACAGGGAGCAGTTCTTC

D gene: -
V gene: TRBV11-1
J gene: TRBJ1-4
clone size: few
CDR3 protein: CASSPRSLTNEKLFF
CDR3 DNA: TGTGCCAGCAGCCCGAGGTCGCTTACTAATGAAAAACTGTTTTTT

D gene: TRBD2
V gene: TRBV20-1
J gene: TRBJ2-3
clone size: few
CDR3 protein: CSARRVAGGPTDTQYF
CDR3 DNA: TGCAGTGCTAGACGAGTAGCGGGAGGGCCAACAGATACGCAGTATTTT

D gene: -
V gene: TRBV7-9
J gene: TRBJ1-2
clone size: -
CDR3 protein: CASSSETRRPLEGYTF
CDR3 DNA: TGTGCCAGCAGCTCCGAAACCCGTAGGCCCCTAGAAGGGTACACCTTC

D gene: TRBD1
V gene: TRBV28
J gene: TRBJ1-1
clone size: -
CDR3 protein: CASNDRQGIPTEAFF
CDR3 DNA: TGTGCCAGCAACGACAGACAGGGTATTCCCACTGAAGCTTTCTTT

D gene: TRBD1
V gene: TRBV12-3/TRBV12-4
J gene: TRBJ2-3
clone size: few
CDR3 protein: CASSFSGGDTQYF
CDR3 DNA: TGTGCCAGCAGTTTCTCAGGGGGAGATACGCAGTATTTT

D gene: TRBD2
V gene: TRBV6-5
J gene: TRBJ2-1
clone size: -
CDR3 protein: CASSRTQGGYNEQFF
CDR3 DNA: TGTGCCAGCAGCCGGACCCAGGGAGGGTACAATGAGCAGTTCTTC

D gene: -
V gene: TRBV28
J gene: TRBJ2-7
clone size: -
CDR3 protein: CASSLVRGWYEQYF
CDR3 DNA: TGTGCCAGCAGTTTGGTCAGGGGTTGGTACGAGCAGTACTTC

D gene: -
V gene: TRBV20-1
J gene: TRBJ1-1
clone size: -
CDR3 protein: CSARGPTNTEAFF
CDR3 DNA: TGCAGTGCTAGGGGACCTACGAACACTGAAGCTTTCTTT

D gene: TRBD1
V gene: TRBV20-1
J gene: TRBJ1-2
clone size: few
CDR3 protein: CSARGGGSGGLYGYTF
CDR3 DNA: TGCAGTGCTAGGGGAGGGGGTTCAGGGGGGCTCTATGGCTACACCTTC

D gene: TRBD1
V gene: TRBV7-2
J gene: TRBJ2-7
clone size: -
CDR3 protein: CASSPGWDRGYEQYF
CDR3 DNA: TGTGCCAGCAGCCCGGGGTGGGACAGGGGTTACGAGCAGTACTTC

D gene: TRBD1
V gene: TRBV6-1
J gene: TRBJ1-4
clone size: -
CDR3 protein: CASSGGTAATNEKLFF
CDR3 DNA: TGTGCCAGCAGTGGAGGGACAGCCGCAACTAATGAAAAACTGTTTTTT

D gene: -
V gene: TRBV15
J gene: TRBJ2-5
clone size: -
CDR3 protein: CATALNHQETQYF
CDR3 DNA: TGTGCCACCGCACTGAATCACCAAGAGACCCAGTACTTC

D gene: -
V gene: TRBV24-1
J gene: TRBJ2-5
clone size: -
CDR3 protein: CATSRGPQETQYF
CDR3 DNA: TGTGCCACCAGTCGCGGGCCCCAAGAGACCCAGTACTTC

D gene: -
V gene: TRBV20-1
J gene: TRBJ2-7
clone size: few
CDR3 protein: CSASVENEQYF
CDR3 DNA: TGCAGTGCTAGCGTCGAAAACGAGCAGTACTTC

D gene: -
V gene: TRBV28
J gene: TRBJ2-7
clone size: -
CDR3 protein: CASSRTVNYEQYF
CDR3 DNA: TGTGCCAGCAGTCGGACAGTCAACTACGAGCAGTACTTC

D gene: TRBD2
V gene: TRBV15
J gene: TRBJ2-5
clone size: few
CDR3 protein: CATSTLAGETQYF
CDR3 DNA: TGTGCCACCAGCACCCTAGCGGGAGAGACCCAGTACTTC

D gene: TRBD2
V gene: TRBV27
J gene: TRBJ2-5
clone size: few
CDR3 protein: CASSPRLAGGRETQYF
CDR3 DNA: TGTGCCAGCAGTCCGCGACTAGCGGGAGGTAGAGAGACCCAGTACTTC

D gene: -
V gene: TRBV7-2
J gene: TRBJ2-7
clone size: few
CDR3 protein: CASSLGTVGDEQYF
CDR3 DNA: TGTGCCAGCAGCTTAGGAACCGTCGGAGACGAGCAGTACTTC

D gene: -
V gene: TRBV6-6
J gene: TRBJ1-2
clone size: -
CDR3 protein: CASSYFPGQNYGYTF
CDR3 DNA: TGTGCCAGCAGTTATTTTCCCGGACAAAACTATGGCTACACCTTC

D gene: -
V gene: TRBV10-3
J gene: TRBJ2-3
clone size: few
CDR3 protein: CAASTTSTPRTSTDTQYF
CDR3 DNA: TGTGCCGCAAGCACGACTAGTACTCCCAGAACCTCCACAGATACGCAGTATTTT

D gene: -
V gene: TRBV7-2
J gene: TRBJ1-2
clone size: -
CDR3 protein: CASSKKGGYGYTF
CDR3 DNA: TGTGCCAGCAGTAAAAAGGGGGGCTATGGCTACACCTTC

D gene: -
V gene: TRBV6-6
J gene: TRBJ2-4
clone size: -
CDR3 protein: CASRQGAQNIQYF
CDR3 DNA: TGTGCCAGCAGACAGGGCGCCCAAAACATTCAGTACTTC

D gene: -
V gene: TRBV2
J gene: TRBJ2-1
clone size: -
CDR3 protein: CASSEASGVYNEQFF
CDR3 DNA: TGTGCCAGCAGTGAAGCTAGTGGGGTCTACAATGAGCAGTTCTTC

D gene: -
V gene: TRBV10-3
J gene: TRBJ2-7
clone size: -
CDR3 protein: CAISDVAALSYEQYF
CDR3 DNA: TGTGCCATCAGTGACGTAGCGGCCCTCTCCTACGAGCAGTACTTC

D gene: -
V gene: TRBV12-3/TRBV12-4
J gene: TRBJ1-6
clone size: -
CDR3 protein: CASSWGSNSPLHF
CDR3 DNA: TGTGCCAGCAGTTGGGGAAGTAATTCACCCCTCCACTTT

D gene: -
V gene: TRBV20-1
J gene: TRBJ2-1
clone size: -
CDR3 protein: CSAKSSGGSSYNEQFF
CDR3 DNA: TGCAGTGCTAAGTCGTCCGGGGGAAGCTCCTACAATGAGCAGTTCTTC

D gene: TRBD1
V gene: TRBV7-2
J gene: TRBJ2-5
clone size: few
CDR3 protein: CASTRGRETQYF
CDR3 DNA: TGTGCCAGCACAAGGGGGCGGGAGACCCAGTACTTC

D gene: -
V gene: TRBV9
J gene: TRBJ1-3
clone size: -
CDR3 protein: CASSVDFGNTIYF
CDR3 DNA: TGCGCCAGCAGCGTAGATTTCGGAAACACCATATATTTT

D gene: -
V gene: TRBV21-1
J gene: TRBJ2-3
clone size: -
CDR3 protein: CASSQRAGTTDTQYF
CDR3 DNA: TGTGCCAGCAGCCAAAGGGCCGGAACCACAGATACGCAGTATTTT

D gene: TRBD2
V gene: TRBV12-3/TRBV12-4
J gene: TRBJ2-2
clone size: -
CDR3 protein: CASSLRSSREGTGELFF
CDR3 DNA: TGTGCCAGCAGTTTGCGATCTTCGCGGGAGGGCACCGGGGAGCTGTTTTTT